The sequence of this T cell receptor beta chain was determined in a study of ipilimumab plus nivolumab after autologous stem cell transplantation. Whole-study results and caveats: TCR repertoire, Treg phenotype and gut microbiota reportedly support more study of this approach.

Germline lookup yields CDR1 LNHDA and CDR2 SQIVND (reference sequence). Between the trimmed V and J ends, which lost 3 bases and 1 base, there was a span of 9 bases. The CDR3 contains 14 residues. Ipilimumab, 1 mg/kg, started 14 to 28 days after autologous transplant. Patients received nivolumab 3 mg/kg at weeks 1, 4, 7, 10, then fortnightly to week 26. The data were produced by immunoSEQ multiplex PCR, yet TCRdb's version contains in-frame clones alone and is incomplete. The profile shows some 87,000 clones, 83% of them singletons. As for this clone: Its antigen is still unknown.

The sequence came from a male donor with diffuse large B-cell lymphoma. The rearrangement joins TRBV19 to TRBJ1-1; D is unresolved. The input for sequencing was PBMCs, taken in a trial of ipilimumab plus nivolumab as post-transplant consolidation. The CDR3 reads CASSILGKNTEAFF. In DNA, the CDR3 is TGTGCCAGTAGTATCCTCGGGAAGAACACTGAAGCTTTCTTT.